This passage covers 6 T cell receptor beta chains from one sample sequenced in a study of T cells after yellow fever vaccination (dated by TCRdb to between 2017 and 2020). Library generation was performed with 5' RACE. Instrument used: Illumina NovaSeq 6000. Clones were called with MiXCR by TCRdb after fastp trimmed the public reads at Q25, and only in-frame beta chains were retained. Rows are combined by CDR3 protein, so each entry shows the most common genes and DNA. Present in this sample are some 300,000 distinct CDR3 sequences, around 10% of which were seen just once. Clones ranked in the top ten supply over 3% of the sample. Explained via the paper, the treatment or condition label denotes: live attenuated yellow fever vaccine strain. The source was CD4+ T cells sorted from PBMCs, collected 5 days after the yellow fever booster vaccination. The receptor set was obtained from a man between 18 and 35 years old who received the YFV17D yellow fever vaccine.

This clonotype occurred many times. The rearrangement links TRBV6-5 to TRBJ1-2, with D maybe TRBD1 (6 bases). The germline V gene has CDR1 MNHEY and CDR2 SVGAGI. The CDR3 covers 16 residues. Trimming left V 0 bases short and J 3 bases short, with 14 bases between. The CDR3 nucleotides read TGTGCCAGCAGTTACTCAGGCAGGGGCCCTGACTATGGCTACACCTTC. Translated: CASSYSGRGPDYGYTF.

This clonotype was counted between two and nine times. The chain uses TRBV7-3 and TRBJ2-1, with 10 nucleotides matching TRBD2. The CDR3 length is 13 residues. From germline, CDR1 is SGHTA and CDR2 FQGTGA. V shed 5 bases, J shed 9 bases, and the junction held 4 bases outside the gene matches. The CDR3 is CASSLLAGVEQFF. The CDR3 bases are TGTGCCAGCAGCCTCCTAGCGGGGGTTGAGCAGTTCTTC.

The chain has TRBV20-1 and TRBJ2-1, with a possible D match to TRBD2 (5 bases). Looked up from germline, CDR1 is DFQATT and CDR2 is SNEGSKA (reference sequence). The ends were cut back, 3 bases at V and 3 bases at J, with 18 bases in the middle. This CDR3 is 16 amino acids long. This chain's CDR3 is CSASLDRGLIYNEQFF. The CDR3 DNA reads as TGCAGTGCTAGCCTTGACCGGGGTCTTATCTACAATGAGCAGTTCTTC.

This clonotype was observed at least ten times. The chain recombines TRBV5-1 with TRBJ2-3, with D hard to call. Germline CDR1 is SGHRS and CDR2 is YFSETQ. Trimming removed 4 bases from V and 2 bases from J, with 17 bases in between. This CDR3 region has 16 residues. CDR3 bases: TGCGCCAGCAGCCCGCCCGGGCCAGGAACCACAGATACGCAGTATTTT. Translating it yields CASSPPGPGTTDTQYF.

This clonotype was seen a few times. J is TRBJ2-2 and V is TRBV6-5, with D unclear. The CDR3 is made up of 12 amino acids. V lost 7 bases and J 6 bases, leaving 9 bases between the germline ends. Germline values: CDR1 MNHEY, CDR2 SVGAGI. The CDR3 protein is CASTDGSGELFF. CDR3 sequence (DNA): TGTGCCAGCACCGACGGGTCCGGGGAGCTGTTTTTT.

This clonotype appeared many times. This chain links TRBV3-1 with TRBJ2-2, with TRBD1 matching 11 bases. This CDR3 has 15 amino acids. J lost 6 bases, V lost 4 bases, and 4 bases had no gene match. Germline values: CDR1 LGHDT, CDR2 YNNKEL (reference sequence). The CDR3 DNA sequence: TGTGCCAGCAGCCTTCCGGGACAGGGGGCCGGGGAGCTGTTTTTT. This gives the protein CASSLPGQGAGELFF.